This entry is about one T cell receptor beta chain. Its antigen remains unidentified. Base qualities are not at hand, and no much larger clone is one base apart. The data belong to a study of cytotoxic CD8 clonotypes in ibrutinib-treated CLL (dated by TCRdb to the early 2020s). Regarding the research as a whole: In this cohort, approximately 15 patients were treatment-naive and about a dozen were relapsed/refractory, while 17 to 18 had unmutated IGHV. An average of 255,043 productive templates and about 100,000 productive rearrangements was obtained per sample. All remission and progressive disease samples were collected while patients were still receiving ibrutinib. Samples at response were collected after a median of about 11 months of treatment, with a range of about 6 to 40 months. Longitudinal samples were obtainable from about 30% of the roughly 90 participants in the trial. Cryopreserved peripheral blood mononuclear cells were obtained before treatment, at response, and at either sustained remission or disease progression. Responses were partial in roughly 24 patients and complete in 2; after median about 5.5 years follow-up, some 15 stayed in remission and around 12 progressed. Summary of the overall study and its limitations: Public clonotypes were found to be uncommon and were observed to contract or remain stable during treatment; the increase in clonality was shown to reflect expansion of private clonotypes at ibrutinib response. At baseline, clonality was higher than in age-matched healthy donors and showed a strong correlation with circulating CD8+ T-cell counts. Sampling times were not matched between patients in sustained remission and patients whose disease was progressing, and lymph node repertoires were not examined. An increase in clonality was observed at ibrutinib response, with clonality remaining stable during sustained remission and falling back toward baseline at progression.

Each clonotype received, on average, roughly 9.6x coverage in deep resolution sequencing performed on a MiSeq, where the target depth lay between 1 in 1 million and 1 in 200,000 T cells. The immunoSEQ hsTCRB Kit was used to generate TCR beta libraries. Under the source paper's analysis protocol: ImmunoSEQ Data Assistant and ImmunoSEQ Analyzer were used for data analysis, and V, D and J genes were assigned according to IMGT definitions. Clonality was computed as one minus normalized Shannon entropy of productive rearrangement frequencies, ranging from 0 to 1. Only overrepresented clonotypes making up at least 0.05% of the repertoire of each patient were included in the public clonotype analysis. Thirteen age-matched healthy donor repertoires from immuneACCESS were used as controls for clonality. The table comes from immuneACCESS by way of TCRdb, which keeps in-frame sequences with V and J called. Part of the clones is missing from these tables; in studies checked, under half for an unresolved V gene and the rest for unknown reasons. V, J and clone size reflect that table, while D and trimming were determined from the DNA. The sample table lists more than 200,000 clones, about four fifths of them with a count of one. The ten largest clones add up to roughly an eighth of the sample.

The time point label, as the study defines it: approximately eleven months on ibrutinib. For TCR beta library preparation, 1.5 to 2 micrograms of genomic DNA were extracted from the cryopreserved PBMCs. High-throughput TCR beta sequencing was performed on longitudinal blood samples from CLL patients receiving ibrutinib monotherapy. Patients were enrolled in a phase 2 open-label single-center ibrutinib monotherapy trial. The CDR3 goes from the cysteine to the phenylalanine over 13 residues. Here the CDR3 DNA is all that survives: 39 bases in frame from base 1. At the junction V is shortened by 5 bases and J by 2 bases, with 8 bases in between. The germline V gene (reference sequence) yields LNHDA for CDR1 and SQIVND for CDR2.

In this chain, TRBV19 is recombined with TRBJ2-3; the D gene is perhaps TRBD1, on 6 matching bases. This material consisted of PBMCs, taken after 12 months of ibrutinib treatment. The receptor was isolated from a human donor with chronic lymphocytic leukemia. The CDR3 corresponds to CASSWTVTDTQYF. DNA sequence: TGTGCCAGTAGTTGGACAGTCACAGATACGCAGTATTTT.